A single sample is the source of the 6 T cell receptor beta chains below, sequenced in a study of tumor-infiltrating lymphocytes in primary liver carcinoma. Total RNA and DNA came together from 20-30 mg of bulk tissue without cell sorting. With roughly 0.5 ug total RNA as template and a constant-region primer, TCR beta cDNA was made. Slightly modified ARM-PCR served as the procedure for the TCR beta libraries. These libraries came from three rounds of nested multiplex PCR. The first two PCR rounds used TRBV1-TRBV30 forward primers with a C-beta reverse primer, about 10 cycles each. TCRdb ran MiXCR on the multiplex PCR reads and lists one entry per CDR3 protein. Here the sample spans 85,000 to 100,000 distinct CDR3 sequences, around 68% being singletons. The sample taken for sequencing was tumor-adjacent normal liver tissue. The receptors here all came from a man aged 40-55 years with primary liver carcinoma and hepatitis B virus infection.

This chain uses TRBV29-1 with TRBJ2-7, with D hard to call. The V gene's germline CDR1 is SQVTM and CDR2 ANQGSEA. Trimming stripped 6 bases from V and 10 bases from J, with 22 bases between. CDR3 length: 13 residues. As DNA, the CDR3 is TGCAGCGTCCTCAAACCCCGATCCTACGTACAGTACTTC. Its protein product is CSVLKPRSYVQYF.

Regarding this clonotype: Sequence at one end of the junction differs from germline and may be a read error. The chain recombines TRBV4-2 with TRBJ2-1; D ambiguous. CDR3 length: 15 residues. The V gene's germline CDR1 is LGHNA and CDR2 YNFKEQ. CDR3 nucleotides: TGTGCCAGCGGCCAAGGGCCGGAGCCCTACAATGAGCAGTTCTTC. It yields the protein CASGQGPEPYNEQFF.

The chain combines TRBV29-1 with TRBJ2-3, with D unresolved. Deletions cut 7 bases from V and 1 base from J, with 15 bases between. This CDR3 spans 14 amino acids. Looked up from germline, CDR1 is SQVTM and CDR2 is ANQGSEA. In nucleotides, the CDR3 is TGCAGCGCTGGGGTGGGATCCCGCACAGATACGCAGTATTTT. This codes for CSAGVGSRTDTQYF.

This clonotype was recorded many times. The chain uses TRBV11-2 and TRBJ1-5; TRBD1 is a possible D gene (6 bases). The CDR3 totals 16 residues. V was clipped by 1 base and J by 6 bases, with 16 bases between them. Looked up from germline, CDR1 is SGHAT and CDR2 is FQNNGV. CDR3 amino acids: CASSLGPQGSGQPQHF. The CDR3 DNA reads as TGTGCCAGCAGCTTAGGTCCACAGGGTTCAGGTCAGCCCCAGCATTTT.

The chain has TRBV6-1 and TRBJ2-7, with 9 bases identical to TRBD1. CDR1 and CDR2 (germline): MNHNS, SASEGT. This CDR3 comprises 20 residues. The J segment lost 0 bases and the V segment lost 3 bases, leaving 18 bases of the junction unmatched. The CDR3 loop is CASSEGIPGQGGWSSYEQYF. CDR3 DNA sequence: TGTGCCAGCAGTGAGGGGATTCCGGGACAGGGAGGATGGAGCTCCTACGAGCAGTACTTC.

A remark on this clonotype: Here the CDR3 omits its conserved ending phenylalanine or tryptophan, so a read error is the likely source. The chain carries TRBV5-1 and TRBJ1-1; possible D gene TRBD1, 5 bases. This CDR3 is built from 14 residues. CDR1 is SGHRS, CDR2 YFSETQ, per germline. Trimming removed 6 bases from V and 5 bases from J, with 17 bases in between. This chain's CDR3 is CASTVGGSSTEAFL. CDR3 in DNA: TGCGCCAGCACCGTGGGGGGAAGCTCGACTGAAGCTTTCTTA.